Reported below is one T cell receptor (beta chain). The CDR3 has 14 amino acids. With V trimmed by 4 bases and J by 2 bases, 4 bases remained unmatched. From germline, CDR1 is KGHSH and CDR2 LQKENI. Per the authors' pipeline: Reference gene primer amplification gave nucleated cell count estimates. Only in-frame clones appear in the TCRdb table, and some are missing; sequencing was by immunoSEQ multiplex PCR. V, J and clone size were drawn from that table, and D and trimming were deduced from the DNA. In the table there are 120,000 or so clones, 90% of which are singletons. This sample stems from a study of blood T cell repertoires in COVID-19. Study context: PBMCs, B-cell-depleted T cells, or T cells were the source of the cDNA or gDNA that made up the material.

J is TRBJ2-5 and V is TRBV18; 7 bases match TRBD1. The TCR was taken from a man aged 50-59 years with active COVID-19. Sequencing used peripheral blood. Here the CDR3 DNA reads TGTGCCAGCTCACGTGGACAGGAACAAGAGACCCAGTACTTC. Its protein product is CASSRGQEQETQYF.